Below are 27 T cell receptor beta chains sequenced from a single sample in a study of shared clonotypes between healthy human individuals. Measured with immunoSEQ multiplex PCR; TCRdb has only the in-frame clones, and not every one. The sample carries roughly 1,000,000 clones, 70% to 80% recorded once. Sample: memory CD4+ T cells from PBMCs. Subset reported: CD45RA-negative fraction. These receptors all stem from a man between 18 and 35 years old in good health. Some clones in this sample may be carry-over from other donors' samples.

This sequence joins TRBV6-1 and TRBJ1-3, with 9 positions matching TRBD1. Germline V CDR1 and CDR2: MNHNS, SASEGT. V shed 1 base and J 3 bases; nucleotides not matched to a gene: 4. The CDR3 loop spans 16 amino acids. The CDR3 DNA follows: TGTGCCAGCAGTGAAGGGACAGGGGTATTTGGAAACACCATATATTTT. Protein product: CASSEGTGVFGNTIYF.

This clone was seen many times. Other DNA sequences in this specimen translate into the identical CDR3. J is TRBJ2-1 and V is TRBV7-2; D call uncertain. The CDR3 contains 13 residues. V was shortened by 1 base and J by 5 bases, with 6 bases between the two germline ends. Per germline, CDR1 SGHTA and CDR2 FQGNSA. The CDR3 is CASSLGLNNEQFF. Here the CDR3 DNA reads TGTGCCAGCAGCTTAGGGCTAAACAATGAGCAGTTCTTC.

This clone was counted once. The chain has TRBV19 and TRBJ1-2; D perhaps matches TRBD1 (5 bases). From germline, CDR1 is LNHDA and CDR2 SQIVND (reference sequence). V was clipped by 4 bases and J by 8 bases, with 11 bases between them. The CDR3 is 12 amino acids. The CDR3 DNA reads as TGTGCCAGTAGTAGGGGACCCAGAGGCTACACCTTC. Residues: CASSRGPRGYTF.

The chain is built from TRBV28 and TRBJ2-3, with D perhaps matching TRBD2 (6 bases). Germline-derived CDR1 and CDR2 are MDHEN and SYDVKM. V gave up 6 bases and J gave up 2 bases, with 18 bases separating them. This CDR3 is built from 16 residues. CDR3 residues: CASRPPGLSSTDTQYF. In DNA form, the CDR3 reads TGTGCCAGCAGACCCCCGGGACTCTCATCCACAGATACGCAGTATTTT.

The chain has TRBV28 and TRBJ1-1, with 7 nucleotides matching TRBD1. V dropped 8 bases and J dropped 9; count of bases not matched to a gene: 6. CDR1 MDHEN and CDR2 SYDVKM come from the germline V gene. This CDR3 has 11 amino acids. The CDR3 reads CASQTRGQAFF. The CDR3 DNA is TGTGCCAGCCAGACGAGGGGGCAAGCTTTCTTT.

The chain recombines TRBV29-1 with TRBJ2-7, with D perhaps TRBD1 (5 bases). The CDR3 has 14 amino acids. V lost 4 bases to trimming and J lost 3 bases, with 16 bases between them. Germline V gene data show CDR1 as SQVTM and CDR2 as ANQGSEA. The CDR3 reads CSVGPRAGNYEQYF. DNA for the CDR3: TGCAGCGTTGGACCCAGGGCCGGAAACTACGAGCAGTACTTC.

This rearrangement joins TRBV4-3 to TRBJ2-5; no firm D call. The V gene's germline CDR1 is LGHNA and CDR2 YSLEER. The V and J ends lost 4 bases and 2 bases respectively, with 8 bases between them. This CDR3 spans 13 amino acids. The CDR3 is CASSRARQETQYF. For the CDR3, the DNA is TGCGCCAGCAGCCGGGCACGTCAAGAGACCCAGTACTTC.

The chain employs TRBV5-4 and TRBJ2-5; D is perhaps TRBD2 (6 bases). The germline CDR1 and CDR2 sequences are SGHNT and YYREEE (reference sequence). CDR3 length equals 15 residues. V lost 5 bases to trimming and J lost 2 bases, with 16 bases between them. CDR3 region: CASSRERVKQETQYF. The CDR3 nucleotides are TGTGCCAGCAGTCGAGAGCGGGTGAAACAAGAGACCCAGTACTTC.

V and J are TRBV9 and TRBJ1-3, with D unclear. This CDR3 is 14 amino acids long. Per germline, CDR1 SGDLS and CDR2 YYNGEE. Between the trimmed V and J ends, which lost 4 bases and 0 bases, there was a span of 8 bases. The CDR3 DNA reads as TGTGCCAGCAGCCCCCAGCTCTCTGGAAACACCATATATTTT. Translation: CASSPQLSGNTIYF.

The chain links TRBV28 to TRBJ1-2; D is unresolved. Trimming left V 1 base short and J 4 bases short, with 10 bases between. The CDR3 contains 14 residues. The germline gives CDR1 MDHEN, CDR2 SYDVKM. CDR3 in DNA: TGTGCCAGCAGTTTATACAGCAGGATCTATGGCTACACCTTC. Protein product: CASSLYSRIYGYTF.

The chain joins TRBV4-3 to TRBJ2-1; maybe TRBD1 (5 bases). Trimming left V 4 bases short and J 8 bases short, with 18 bases between. Germline CDR1 and CDR2: LGHNA and YSLEER. CDR3 length: 15 amino acids. CDR3 in amino acids: CASSLRVRLGHEQFF. The CDR3 DNA reads TGCGCCAGCAGCCTCCGAGTCAGACTGGGGCATGAGCAGTTCTTC.

The chain uses TRBV19 and TRBJ1-4, with no clear D. The length of the CDR3 is 15 residues. Trimming pared 7 bases from V and 0 bases from J, leaving 12 bases between. In germline, CDR1 is LNHDA, CDR2 SQIVND (reference sequence). In DNA, the CDR3 is TGTGCCAGTACCTGGTCACCCGCAACTAATGAAAAACTGTTTTTT. Translating gives CASTWSPATNEKLFF.

This clone was observed a handful of times. This sequence joins TRBV7-3 and TRBJ1-1, with D tentatively TRBD1 (6 bases). The CDR3 covers 13 residues. The germline gives CDR1 SGHTA, CDR2 FQGTGA. Trimming left V 3 bases short and J 5 bases short, with 10 bases between. The CDR3 DNA sequence: TGTGCCAGCAGCTTCCGGGGGCAAACTGAAGCTTTCTTT. Protein product: CASSFRGQTEAFF.

V and J are TRBV9 and TRBJ2-3; D unclear. With 2 bases removed from V and 0 bases from J, the gap between germline ends came to 13 bases. This CDR3 contains 16 residues. CDR1 is SGDLS, CDR2 YYNGEE, per germline. CDR3 bases: TGTGCCAGCAGCGTCCTAGGCGGCTCTAGCACAGATACGCAGTATTTT. Amino acids: CASSVLGGSSTDTQYF.

The chain couples TRBV6-1 to TRBJ2-4; a weak D match, TRBD1 (5 bases). Germline-derived CDR1 and CDR2 are MNHNS and SASEGT. This CDR3 is built from 12 residues. CDR3 in DNA: TGTACCACCCAGGACACCCTGTACATTCAGTACTTC. Protein product: CTTQDTLYIQYF.

This chain's CDR3 is CASSQEGRVRGTDTQYF. The CDR3 region has the DNA TGTGCCAGCAGCCAAGAGGGAAGGGTGAGGGGGACAGATACGCAGTATTTT. The V call is TRBV4-2, the J call TRBJ2-3; maybe TRBD1 (6 bases). Germline V gene data show CDR1 as LGHNA and CDR2 as YNFKEQ. V was pared by 0 bases and J by 3 bases, with 16 bases between. The CDR3 contains 17 residues.

V usage is TRBV29-1 and J usage is TRBJ1-1; 8 nucleotides agree with TRBD1. CDR1 and CDR2 (germline): SQVTM, ANQGSEA. After removal of 3 bases from V and 5 bases from J, the junction contained 8 bases not matched to a gene. This CDR3 has 14 amino acids. The CDR3 DNA sequence: TGCAGCGTTGAGCTCCAGGGGGCACATACTGAAGCTTTCTTT. Translation gives CSVELQGAHTEAFF.

Comments on this clone: It is likely a read error: a sequence one base away is far more abundant. Other DNA sequences in this specimen translate into the identical CDR3. This sequence joins TRBV28 and TRBJ1-1; D uncertain. V lost 3 bases, J lost 1 base, and 6 bases lay in between. The CDR3 covers 13 residues. The germline gives CDR1 MDHEN, CDR2 SYDVKM. CDR3 amino acids: CASSFPGNTEAFF. The CDR3 DNA sequence: TGTGCCAGCAGTTTCCCAGGGAACACTGAAGCTTTCTTT.

This chain uses TRBV7-9 with TRBJ1-2, with D unresolved. The CDR3 has 12 amino acids. Trimming cost V 6 bases and J 9 bases, with 14 bases left between them. In germline, CDR1 is SEHNR, CDR2 FQNEAQ (reference sequence). The DNA for the CDR3 is TGTGCCAGCAGTCCCGTATTGGAGAGCTACACCTTC. It specifies CASSPVLESYTF.

Concerning this clone itself: Other DNA sequences of this sample code for an identical CDR3. The CDR3: CASSFGSGSGETQYF. Here the CDR3 DNA reads TGTGCCAGCAGCTTTGGTAGCGGGAGCGGAGAGACCCAGTACTTC. The chain joins TRBV7-3 to TRBJ2-5; 9 nucleotides match TRBD2. The CDR3 is 15 residues long. J gave up 4 bases and V 3 bases, and 6 bases lay outside the gene matches. Germline CDR1 and CDR2: SGHTA and FQGTGA.

The chain recombines TRBV28 with TRBJ2-5, with 15 positions matching TRBD2. CDR3 size: 15 residues. Germline V CDR1 and CDR2: MDHEN, SYDVKM. V was pared by 5 bases and J by 4 bases, with 2 bases of the junction left unmatched. CDR3 in amino acids: CASSRTSGGVETQYF. The CDR3 DNA reads TGTGCCAGCAGTCGGACTAGCGGGGGGGTAGAGACCCAGTACTTC.

J is TRBJ1-5 and V is TRBV27; D perhaps matches TRBD1 (5 bases). Per germline, CDR1 MNHEY and CDR2 SMNVEV (reference sequence). The CDR3 has 14 amino acids. V lost 6 bases and J lost 3, with 12 bases in between. CDR3 amino acids: CASRLQGNNQPQHF. The DNA of the CDR3 is TGTGCCAGCAGGCTGCAGGGAAACAATCAGCCCCAGCATTTT.

The CDR3 loop is CASSTRTTSSYNEQFF. The CDR3 DNA reads as TGTGCCAGTAGTACAAGGACCACGTCCTCCTACAATGAGCAGTTCTTC. This chain uses TRBV19 with TRBJ2-1, with unresolved D. V was cut by 4 bases and J by 0 bases, with 13 bases left in between. CDR3 length: 16 amino acids. Germline CDR1 is LNHDA and CDR2 is SQIVND (reference sequence).

The gene calls are TRBV28 and TRBJ1-4; D not certain. CDR1 is MDHEN and CDR2 is SYDVKM in the germline V gene. V was shortened by 8 bases and J by 10 bases, with 23 bases between the two germline ends. CDR3 length: 15 residues. The CDR3 region is CASRGSTGDTGKLFF. The CDR3 nucleotides are TGTGCCAGCCGGGGTTCAACCGGCGATACTGGAAAACTGTTTTTT.

This chain links TRBV9 with TRBJ2-1; either TRBD1 or TRBD2 may fit D (5 bases each). V lost 0 bases and J lost 4, with 17 bases in between. The CDR3 has 17 amino acids. Germline CDR1 is SGDLS and CDR2 is YYNGEE. The CDR3 here is CASSVDGASGLYNEQFF. The CDR3 DNA follows: TGTGCCAGCAGCGTAGACGGGGCGAGCGGTCTATACAATGAGCAGTTCTTC.

The chain uses TRBV5-1 and TRBJ2-7; D tentatively reads TRBD1 or TRBD2 (5 bases each). Germline V gives CDR1 SGHRS, CDR2 YFSETQ. Trimming stripped 3 bases from V and 2 bases from J, with 12 bases between. This CDR3 is 14 amino acids long. The CDR3, as DNA: TGCGCCAGCAGCTACCGGGACGGGACCTACGAGCAGTACTTC. It translates to CASSYRDGTYEQYF.

Only one count was recorded for this clone. The chain employs TRBV29-1 and TRBJ2-5; 9 nucleotides agree with TRBD1. Germline trimming cut 6 bases from V and 4 bases from J; bases unmatched to any gene: 12. Germline CDR1 is SQVTM and CDR2 is ANQGSEA. The CDR3 is made up of 15 amino acids. The CDR3 DNA follows: TGCAGCGTGAGAGCTCCCGGACAGGGGCGAGAGACCCAGTACTTC. As protein: CSVRAPGQGRETQYF. Full variable domain (remainder filled in from reference TRBV29-1 and TRBJ2-5): SAVISQKPSRDICQRGTSLTIQCQVDSQVTMMFWYRQQPGQSLTLIATANQGSEATYESGFVIDKFPISRPNLTFSTLTVSNMSPEDSSIYLCSVRAPGQGRETQYFGPGTRLLVL.